The 18 T cell receptor beta chains given below trace back to one sample, sequenced in a study of T-cell reconstitution after alpha-beta-depleted transplantation in children. It was with unique molecular identifiers that the TCRbeta library was prepared. TCRdb itself ran the PCR reads through MiXCR, one entry per CDR3 protein. Of 580,000 or so distinct CDR3 sequences listed, 20% to 25% are singletons. Sequenced here: PBMCs, mostly from graft donor cells, sampled 360 days after TCRalphabeta/CD19-depleted stem cell transplant. The receptors derive from a boy younger than two who had a stem cell transplant for acute myeloid leukemia, so the T cells may come from the graft donor.

This clonotype was picked up a small number of times. This rearrangement joins TRBV20-1 to TRBJ2-3; a weak D match, TRBD2 (6 bases). The germline V gene has CDR1 DFQATT and CDR2 SNEGSKA (reference sequence). The length of the CDR3 is 17 residues. Trimming left V 4 bases short and J 5 bases short, with 25 bases between. In DNA form, the CDR3 reads TGCAGTGCTACCGGGACTTGGGCTCGGGGGATGAGAGATACGCAGTATTTT. Amino acids: CSATGTWARGMRDTQYF.

This clonotype showed up many times. V usage is TRBV20-1 and J usage is TRBJ2-1, with TRBD1 matching 7 bases. Germline loops: CDR1 DFQATT, CDR2 SNEGSKA (reference sequence). V dropped 5 bases and J dropped 10; count of bases not matched to a gene: 5. The CDR3 contains 11 residues. In DNA form, the CDR3 reads TGCAGTGCTGGGGACAGTATCGAGCAGTTCTTC. Protein sequence: CSAGDSIEQFF.

This clonotype was seen repeatedly, ten times or more. V and J are TRBV13 and TRBJ1-1, with no clear D. The germline gives CDR1 PRHDT, CDR2 FYEKMQ (reference sequence). Trimming removed 3 bases at V and 10 bases at J, with 12 bases between. This CDR3 contains 12 residues. The CDR3 is CASSFEVVGAFF. The CDR3 bases are TGTGCCAGCAGCTTTGAAGTCGTTGGAGCTTTCTTT.

This clonotype was seen at least ten times. The chain combines TRBV29-1 with TRBJ2-1; 12 nucleotides line up with TRBD2. Germline CDR1 and CDR2: SQVTM and ANQGSEA. The CDR3 spans 15 residues. V gave up 3 bases and J gave up 5 bases; unmatched junction bases: 5. CDR3 sequence reads: CSVDLRLAGDNEQFF. The CDR3 region has the DNA TGCAGCGTTGACCTTAGACTAGCGGGGGACAATGAGCAGTTCTTC.

In this sample, this clonotype turned up many times. V gene TRBV7-8 combines with J gene TRBJ2-5; D possibly corresponds to TRBD2 (6 bases). The CDR3 consists of 15 residues. The V end lost 4 bases, the J end lost 6 bases, and 18 bases lay between the germline ends. Germline V gene sequence: CDR1 SGHVS, CDR2 FQNEAQ. The chain's CDR3 is CASSSGGAEGKTQYF. DNA for the CDR3: TGTGCCAGCAGCTCCGGCGGGGCAGAGGGCAAGACCCAGTACTTC. The whole variable domain, remainder taken from reference TRBV7-8 and TRBJ2-5, is GAGVSQSPRYKVAKRGQDVALRCDPISGHVSLFWYQQALGQGPEFLTYFQNEAQLDKSGLPSDRFFAERPEGSVSTLKIQRTQQEDSAVYLCASSSGGAEGKTQYFGPGTRLLVL.

This clonotype has only a few counts. The rearrangement joins TRBV29-1 to TRBJ2-1, with TRBD1 matching over 8 bases. Germline trimming cut 1 base from V and 4 bases from J; bases unmatched to any gene: 6. The V gene's germline CDR1 is SQVTM and CDR2 ANQGSEA. The CDR3 has 15 amino acids. The CDR3 spells CSVEGGQGAYNEQFF. CDR3 coding DNA: TGCAGCGTTGAAGGGGGCCAGGGGGCATACAATGAGCAGTTCTTC.

The table lists this clonotype with many counts. The J gene is TRBJ2-2, the V gene TRBV6-5, with 9 bases fitting TRBD1. Germline lookup yields CDR1 MNHEY and CDR2 SVGAGI. This CDR3 region has 16 residues. The junction had 4 bases not matched to a gene; V was cut back by 1 base and J by 4 bases. The CDR3 loop reads CASSYFGTGITGELFF. The CDR3 DNA reads as TGTGCCAGCAGTTACTTCGGGACAGGGATCACCGGGGAGCTGTTTTTT.

This clonotype occurred many times. The rearrangement links TRBV29-1 to TRBJ1-1, with D unresolved. The CDR3 contains 12 residues. Germline assignment: CDR1 SQVTM and CDR2 ANQGSEA. V was clipped by 7 bases and J by 11 bases, with 20 bases between them. The DNA for the CDR3 is TGCAGCGGTGGGAGCGGTTCAGTAGAGGCTTTCTTT. The encoded protein is CSGGSGSVEAFF.

This clonotype has only a few counts. J is TRBJ1-1 and V is TRBV29-1, with a tentative D call TRBD1 (5 bases). Trimming pared 4 bases from V and 7 bases from J, leaving 19 bases between. CDR3 length: 14 amino acids. Germline assignment: CDR1 SQVTM and CDR2 ANQGSEA. CDR3 bases: TGCAGCGTTGCCGGGGCCGCGATTTCGAATGAAGCTTTCTTT. As protein: CSVAGAAISNEAFF.

This sequence joins TRBV5-1 and TRBJ1-2; possibly TRBD1 for D (5 bases). The CDR3 is 13 residues long. V was cut by 5 bases and J by 3 bases, with 11 bases left in between. Germline CDR1 and CDR2: SGHRS and YFSETQ. For the CDR3, the DNA is TGCGCCAGCAGTTCCGACAGCTACTATGGCTACACCTTC. It specifies CASSSDSYYGYTF.

This clonotype occurred many times. The V call is TRBV29-1, the J call TRBJ1-1; D may be TRBD1 (5 bases). V dropped 4 bases and J dropped 5 bases, with 11 bases sitting between them. CDR3 length: 12 amino acids. Looked up from germline, CDR1 is SQVTM and CDR2 is ANQGSEA. CDR3 amino acids: CSVAREVTEAFF. For the CDR3, the DNA is TGCAGCGTTGCCAGGGAGGTAACTGAAGCTTTCTTT.

J is TRBJ2-1 and V is TRBV7-8; 12 bases map to TRBD2. The CDR3 is 16 residues long. After removal of 5 bases from V and 7 bases from J, the junction contained 9 bases not matched to a gene. CDR1 and CDR2 from the germline V gene are SGHVS and FQNEAQ. CDR3 sequence (DNA): TGTGCCAGCAGCGAACTAGCGGGGGGTGGTGTGAATGAGCAGTTCTTC. It is translated as CASSELAGGGVNEQFF.

This rearrangement joins TRBV6-5 to TRBJ2-1; D might be TRBD1 (6 bases). This CDR3 comprises 13 residues. V gave up 6 bases and J gave up 10 bases, with 16 bases separating them. Germline-derived CDR1 and CDR2 are MNHEY and SVGAGI. DNA of the CDR3: TGTGCCAGCAGCGGGGACACACTGCGGGAGCAGTTCTTC. Amino acid sequence: CASSGDTLREQFF.

The CDR3 DNA sequence: TGTGCCAGCAGTTCGCCCGGACTCTTTCAACCGCGGCAGACGCGGGGCTACACCTTC. This codes for CASSSPGLFQPRQTRGYTF. The V call is TRBV6-5, the J call TRBJ1-2, with D hard to call. Germline V gives CDR1 MNHEY, CDR2 SVGAGI. This CDR3 comprises 19 residues. V lost 4 bases, J lost 8 bases, and 32 bases lay in between.

There are many counts of this clonotype. The J gene is TRBJ2-3, the V gene TRBV11-2; D call uncertain. CDR3 length: 12 residues. V was trimmed by 6 bases and J by 4 bases, leaving 8 bases between them. Germline V gives CDR1 SGHAT, CDR2 FQNNGV. The CDR3 DNA sequence: TGTGCCAGCAGGGGCTCAGCAGATACGCAGTATTTT. Protein: CASRGSADTQYF. Complete variable domain (other parts from reference TRBV11-2 and TRBJ2-3): EAGVAQSPRYKIIEKRQSVAFWCNPISGHATLYWYQQILGQGPKLLIQFQNNGVVDDSQLPKDRFSAERLKGVDSTLKIQPAKLEDSAVYLCASRGSADTQYFGPGTRLTVL.

V and J are TRBV7-2 and TRBJ2-7; D possibly matches TRBD1 or TRBD2 (5 bases each). The CDR3 length is 17 residues. V was clipped by 5 bases and J by 3 bases, with 23 bases between them. CDR1 is SGHTA and CDR2 is FQGNSA in the germline V gene. The CDR3 here is CASSLNPPGPLLYEQYF. DNA for the CDR3: TGTGCCAGCAGCCTGAATCCGCCGGGACCACTCCTCTACGAGCAGTACTTC.

This clonotype has a handful of counts. The genes are TRBV4-3 and TRBJ2-1; 11 nucleotides line up with TRBD2. The ends lost 0 bases at V and 5 bases at J; junction bases unmatched: 6. The CDR3 has 17 residues. Germline V gene sequence: CDR1 LGHNA, CDR2 YSLEER. CDR3 in DNA: TGCGCCAGCAGCCAAGACCTTAGCGGGGGGGTCGACAATGAGCAGTTCTTC. It translates to CASSQDLSGGVDNEQFF.

The sample holds many counts of this clonotype. The gene calls are TRBV12-3 or TRBV12-4 and TRBJ1-5, with D possibly TRBD1 on 5 matching bases. The CDR3 loop spans 16 amino acids. The V end lost 1 base, the J end lost 7 bases, and 17 bases lay between the germline ends. The CDR3 loop is CASSLGREGSGQPQHF. The CDR3 nucleotides are TGTGCCAGCAGTTTAGGTCGTGAGGGGTCGGGGCAGCCCCAGCATTTT.